This entry describes one TCR beta chain. Its antigen is still unknown. This entry belongs to a study of T cells in Graves' hyperthyroidism and ophthalmopathy. The CDR3 regions of TCR beta were amplified from RNA transcripts. The primer set for the first-round RT-PCR of the TCR CDR3 was HTBI. From the multiplex PCR reads, TCRdb called clonotypes with MiXCR, one entry per CDR3 protein. The data contain 450,000 to 700,000 distinct CDR3 sequences, around 42% of them singletons. V gave up 5 bases and J gave up 11 bases; unmatched junction bases: 9. CDR1 and CDR2 from the germline V gene are LNHDA and SQIVND (reference sequence). This CDR3 has 14 amino acids. Overall study results and limits: Most expanded thyroid clonotypes above 0.001 also appeared in blood.

The sequence was obtained from an adult woman with Graves' disease, either hyperthyroidism or ophthalmopathy (not recorded which). The chain has TRBV19 and TRBJ2-6; 7 nucleotides agree with TRBD1. Sequenced sample: peripheral blood or thyroid tissue (not recorded which). The CDR3 is CASSQYRGAYVLTF. The CDR3 bases are TGTGCCAGTAGTCAGTACAGGGGCGCCTACGTCCTGACTTTC.